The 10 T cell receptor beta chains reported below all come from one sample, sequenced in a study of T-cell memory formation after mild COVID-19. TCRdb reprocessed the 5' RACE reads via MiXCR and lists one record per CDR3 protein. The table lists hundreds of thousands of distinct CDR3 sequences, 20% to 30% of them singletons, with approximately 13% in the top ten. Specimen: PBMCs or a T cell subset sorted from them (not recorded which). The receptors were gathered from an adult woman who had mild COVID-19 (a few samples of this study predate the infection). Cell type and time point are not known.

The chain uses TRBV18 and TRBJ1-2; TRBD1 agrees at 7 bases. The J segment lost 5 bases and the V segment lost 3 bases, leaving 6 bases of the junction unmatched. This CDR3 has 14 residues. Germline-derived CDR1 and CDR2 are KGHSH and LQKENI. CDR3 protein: CASSPGTDNYGYTF. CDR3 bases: TGTGCCAGCTCACCCGGGACAGACAATTATGGCTACACCTTC. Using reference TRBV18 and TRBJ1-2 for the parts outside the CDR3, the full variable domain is NAGVMQNPRHLVRRRGQEARLRCSPMKGHSHVYWYRQLPEEGLKFMVYLQKENIIDESGMPKERFSAEFPKEGPSILRIQQVVRGDSAAYFCASSPGTDNYGYTFGSGTRLTVV.

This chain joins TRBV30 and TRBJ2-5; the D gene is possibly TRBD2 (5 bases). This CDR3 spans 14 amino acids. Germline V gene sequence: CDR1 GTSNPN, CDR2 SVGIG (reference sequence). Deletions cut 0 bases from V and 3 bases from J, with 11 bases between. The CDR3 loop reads CAWSVRVGEETQYF. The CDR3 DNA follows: TGTGCCTGGAGTGTACGAGTCGGGGAAGAGACCCAGTACTTC.

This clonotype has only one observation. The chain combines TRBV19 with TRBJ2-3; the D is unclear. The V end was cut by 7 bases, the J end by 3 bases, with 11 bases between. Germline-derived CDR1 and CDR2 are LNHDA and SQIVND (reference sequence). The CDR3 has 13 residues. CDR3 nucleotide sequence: TGTGCCAGTAAGGTTTCCGGAACAGATACGCAGTATTTT. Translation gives CASKVSGTDTQYF.

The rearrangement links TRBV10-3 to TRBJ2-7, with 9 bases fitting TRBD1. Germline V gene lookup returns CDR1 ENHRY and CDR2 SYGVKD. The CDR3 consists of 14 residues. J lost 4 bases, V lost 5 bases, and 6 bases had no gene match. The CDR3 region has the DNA TGTGCCATCAGTTTCGGGACAGGGAAATACGAGCAGTACTTC. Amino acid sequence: CAISFGTGKYEQYF.

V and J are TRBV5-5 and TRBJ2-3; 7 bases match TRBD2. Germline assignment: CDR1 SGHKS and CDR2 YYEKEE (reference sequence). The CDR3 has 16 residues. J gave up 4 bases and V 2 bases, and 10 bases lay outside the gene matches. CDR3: CASSFLLAASSDTQYF. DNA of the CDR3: TGTGCCAGCAGCTTCCTCCTAGCGGCTTCCTCAGATACGCAGTATTTT.

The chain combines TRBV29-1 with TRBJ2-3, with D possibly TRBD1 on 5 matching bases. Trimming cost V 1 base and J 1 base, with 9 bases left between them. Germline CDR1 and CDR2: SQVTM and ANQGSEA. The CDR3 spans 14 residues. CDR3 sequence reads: CSVEGQPRTDTQYF. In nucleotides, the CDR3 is TGCAGCGTTGAAGGACAGCCCCGCACAGATACGCAGTATTTT.

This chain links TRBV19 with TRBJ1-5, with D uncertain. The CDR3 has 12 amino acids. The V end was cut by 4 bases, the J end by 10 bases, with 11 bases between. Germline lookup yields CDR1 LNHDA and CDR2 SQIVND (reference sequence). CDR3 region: CASSKLGGPQHF. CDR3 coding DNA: TGTGCCAGTAGTAAATTGGGAGGTCCCCAGCATTTT.

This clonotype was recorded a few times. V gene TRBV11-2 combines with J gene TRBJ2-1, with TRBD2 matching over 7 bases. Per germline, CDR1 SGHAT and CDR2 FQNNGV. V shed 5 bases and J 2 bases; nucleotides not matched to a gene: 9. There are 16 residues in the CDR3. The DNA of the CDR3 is TGTGCCAGCAGCCTCGGACTAGATACCCCCTACAATGAGCAGTTCTTC. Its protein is CASSLGLDTPYNEQFF.

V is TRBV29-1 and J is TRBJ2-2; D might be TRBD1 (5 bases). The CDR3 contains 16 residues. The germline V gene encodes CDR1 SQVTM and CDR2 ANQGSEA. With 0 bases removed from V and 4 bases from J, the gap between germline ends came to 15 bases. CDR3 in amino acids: CSVEDRGRQSTGELFF. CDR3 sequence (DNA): TGCAGCGTTGAAGATAGGGGCAGGCAGAGCACCGGGGAGCTGTTTTTT.

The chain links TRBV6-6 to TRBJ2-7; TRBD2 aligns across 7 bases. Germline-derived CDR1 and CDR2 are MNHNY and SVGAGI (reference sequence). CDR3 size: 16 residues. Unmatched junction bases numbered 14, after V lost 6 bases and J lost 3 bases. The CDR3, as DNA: TGTGCCAGCAGCAACAAGGCGGGAGTGGATCACTACGAGCAGTACTTC. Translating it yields CASSNKAGVDHYEQYF.